The clone carrying this T cell receptor beta chain is a singleton in its sample. Its antigen is still unknown. Germline lookup yields CDR1 LGHNA and CDR2 YSLEER. The length of the CDR3 is 16 residues. V lost 1 base and J lost 0, with 13 bases in between. This sample was taken from a study of post-analysis software for immune sequencing data. The overall study: Secondary progressive, relapsing-remitting and progressive-relapsing multiple sclerosis were among the included disease courses.

Unique molecular identifiers were built into the TCR beta cDNA libraries. In TCRdb, the PCR reads were re-called with MiXCR into one record per CDR3 protein. This table has about 500,000 distinct CDR3 sequences, 45% appearing once. Study-wide points: Controls showed significantly higher normalized Chao1 diversity than did multiple sclerosis patients. The five TRBV segments detected at higher frequency in patients than in controls included TRBV5-6, TRBV5-1 and TRBV20-1.

V and J are TRBV4-3 and TRBJ2-7, with D unresolved. The sample comprised blood. This TCR derives from a girl aged 10 to 17 with multiple sclerosis. CDR3: CASSQGGPLYSYEQYF. The CDR3 bases are TGCGCCAGCAGCCAAGGAGGTCCCCTCTACTCCTACGAGCAGTACTTC.